The clone carrying this TCR beta chain was found a few times. Between the trimmed V and J ends, which lost 0 bases and 5 bases, there was a span of 17 bases. The CDR3 sequence is 16 residues long. The record originates from a study of CD8 T cells in ankylosing spondylitis. TCRdb ran MiXCR on the 5' RACE reads and lists one entry per CDR3 protein. Of 200,000 to 300,000 distinct CDR3 sequences listed, approximately 12% are singletons. Material for sequencing was blood, either unsorted or a sorted T cell fraction (not recorded which). The source of this sequence is a male donor with ankylosing spondylitis or in good health (not recorded which). The chain is built from TRBV12-3 or TRBV12-4 and TRBJ2-7; D perhaps matches TRBD1 (6 bases). The CDR3 DNA sequence: TGTGCCAGCAGTTTAGCGCTGGGGACACCCTACCACGAGCAGTACTTC. It is translated as CASSLALGTPYHEQYF.